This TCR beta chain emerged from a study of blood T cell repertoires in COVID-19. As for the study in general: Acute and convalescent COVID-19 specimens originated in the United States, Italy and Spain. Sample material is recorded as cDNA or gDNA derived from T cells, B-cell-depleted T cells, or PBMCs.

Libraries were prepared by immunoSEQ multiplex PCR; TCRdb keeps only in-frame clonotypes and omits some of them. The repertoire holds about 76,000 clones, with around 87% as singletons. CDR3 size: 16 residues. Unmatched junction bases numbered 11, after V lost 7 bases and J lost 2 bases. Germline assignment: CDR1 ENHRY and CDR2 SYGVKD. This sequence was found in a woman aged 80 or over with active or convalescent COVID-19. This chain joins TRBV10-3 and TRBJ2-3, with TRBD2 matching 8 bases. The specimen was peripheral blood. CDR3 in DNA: TGTGCCATCACCGGGGGGGGCACCGCGAACACAGATACGCAGTATTTT. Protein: CAITGGGTANTDTQYF.